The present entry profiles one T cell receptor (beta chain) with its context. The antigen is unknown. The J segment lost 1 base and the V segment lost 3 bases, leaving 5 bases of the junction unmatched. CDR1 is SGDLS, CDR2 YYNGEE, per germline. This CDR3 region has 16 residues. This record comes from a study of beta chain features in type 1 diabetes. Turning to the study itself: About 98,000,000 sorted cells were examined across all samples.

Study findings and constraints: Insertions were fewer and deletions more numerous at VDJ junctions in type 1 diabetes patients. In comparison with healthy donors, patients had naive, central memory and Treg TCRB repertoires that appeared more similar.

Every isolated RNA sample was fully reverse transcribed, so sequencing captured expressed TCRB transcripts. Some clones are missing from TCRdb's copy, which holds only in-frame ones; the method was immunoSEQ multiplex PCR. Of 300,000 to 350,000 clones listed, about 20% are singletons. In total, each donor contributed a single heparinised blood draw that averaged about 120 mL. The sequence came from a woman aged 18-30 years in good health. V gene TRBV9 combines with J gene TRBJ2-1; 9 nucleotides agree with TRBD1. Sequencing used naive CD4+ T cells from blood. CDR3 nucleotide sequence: TGTGCCAGCAGCGCCGGGACAGGGTTGTCCTACAATGAGCAGTTCTTC. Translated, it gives CASSAGTGLSYNEQFF.